Shown below are 24 T cell receptor beta chains from a single sample sequenced in a study of blood T cell repertoires in COVID-19. TCRdb keeps only in-frame clones here, not all; method: immunoSEQ multiplex PCR. Among around 100,000 clones, roughly four fifths were seen once, and the ten largest hold about a tenth. The specimen was peripheral blood. These receptors all come from a man aged 35 to 55 with active or convalescent COVID-19.

In DNA, the CDR3 is TGCGCCAGTACCGGGACAGGGGGCGCCCTCGGAGGCTACACCTTC. It is translated as CASTGTGGALGGYTF. The V call is TRBV10-2, the J call TRBJ1-2, with 12 bases fitting TRBD1. V shed 9 bases, J shed 8 bases, and the junction held 13 bases outside the gene matches. The germline gives CDR1 WSHSY, CDR2 SAAADI. The CDR3 sequence is 15 residues long.

CDR3 DNA: TGCAGCGCCGTGACAGGGGATAGCAATCAGCCCCAGCATTTT. This encodes CSAVTGDSNQPQHF. The chain has TRBV29-1 and TRBJ1-5; 8 bases map to TRBD1. The CDR3 is 14 amino acids. The J segment lost 0 bases and the V segment lost 7 bases, leaving 5 bases of the junction unmatched. The germline CDR1 and CDR2 sequences are SQVTM and ANQGSEA.

Here the CDR3 DNA reads TGTGCCAGCAGCCAAGCGGTGGGACTGAACACAGATACGCAGTATTTT. This gives the protein CASSQAVGLNTDTQYF. This chain links TRBV3-1 (or the pseudogene TRBV3-2) with TRBJ2-3; tentatively, D is TRBD2 (6 bases). The V and J ends lost 1 base and 2 bases respectively, with 13 bases between them. CDR3 length: 16 amino acids. Germline CDR1 reads LGHDT; CDR2 reads YNNKEL (reference sequence).

The gene calls are TRBV5-1 and TRBJ1-4, with D possibly matching TRBD1 (5 bases). The CDR3 contains 16 residues. CDR1 is SGHRS, CDR2 YFSETQ, per germline. V lost 3 bases and J lost 0, with 12 bases in between. The CDR3 loop reads CASSSGTPATNEKLFF. CDR3 DNA sequence: TGCGCCAGCAGCTCCGGGACTCCCGCAACTAATGAAAAACTGTTTTTT.

V gene TRBV3-1 (or the pseudogene TRBV3-2) combines with J gene TRBJ2-5, with TRBD1 as a possible D gene (5 bases). The CDR3 is 14 residues long. The V gene's germline CDR1 is LGHDT and CDR2 YNNKEL (reference sequence). The V end lost 0 bases, the J end lost 2 bases, and 7 bases lay between the germline ends. CDR3 region: CASSQEGRQETQYF. The CDR3 nucleotides are TGTGCCAGCAGCCAAGAGGGGCGGCAAGAGACCCAGTACTTC.

The rearrangement links TRBV5-1 to TRBJ2-3; tentatively, D is TRBD1 (6 bases). CDR3 size: 14 residues. The germline V gene has CDR1 SGHRS and CDR2 YFSETQ. The V and J ends lost 3 bases and 0 bases respectively, with 8 bases between them. The CDR3 is CASSSRGSTDTQYF. The CDR3 nucleotides read TGCGCCAGCAGCTCCAGGGGTAGCACAGATACGCAGTATTTT.

The V call is TRBV12-3 or TRBV12-4, the J call TRBJ2-3; no clear D. Trimming left V 0 bases short and J 10 bases short, with 11 bases between. The CDR3 spans 13 residues. CDR3 coding DNA: TGTGCCAGCAGTTTAGCTCAGGCAAACGCGCAGTATTTT. It translates to CASSLAQANAQYF.

In DNA, the CDR3 is TGTGCCAGCTCACCACTTCAGGGAGGGGAGACCCAGTACTTC. It is translated as CASSPLQGGETQYF. The chain links TRBV18 to TRBJ2-5; TRBD2 aligns across 7 bases. V was clipped by 1 base and J by 5 bases; unmatched bases: 4. Germline V gene data show CDR1 as KGHSH and CDR2 as LQKENI. This CDR3 has 14 amino acids.

This clone came up once. This chain links TRBV7-9 with TRBJ1-6; TRBD1 aligns across 7 bases. Germline loops: CDR1 SEHNR, CDR2 FQNEAQ (reference sequence). The CDR3 has 14 residues. The ends lost 3 bases at V and 9 bases at J; junction bases unmatched: 5. As DNA, the CDR3 is TGTGCCAGCAGCTTCCAGGGGGATGGTTCACCCCTCCACTTT. Its translation: CASSFQGDGSPLHF.

The gene calls are TRBV6-5 and TRBJ1-4; 9 bases are a match to TRBD1. This CDR3 comprises 15 residues. The germline CDR1 and CDR2 sequences are MNHEY and SVGAGI. J lost 3 bases, V lost 6 bases, and 5 bases had no gene match. The CDR3 here is CASSQTGGPNEKLFF. CDR3 coding DNA: TGTGCCAGCAGCCAGACAGGGGGACCTAATGAAAAACTGTTTTTT.

This clone occurred a few times. V and J are TRBV7-3 and TRBJ1-1, with D perhaps TRBD1 (5 bases). The CDR3 loop spans 13 amino acids. The V gene's germline CDR1 is SGHTA and CDR2 FQGTGA. The V and J ends lost 1 base and 7 bases respectively, with 10 bases between them. CDR3 region: CASSLKAQGEAFF. The CDR3 DNA reads TGTGCCAGCAGCTTAAAGGCGCAGGGTGAAGCTTTCTTT.

The V and J genes are TRBV15 and TRBJ2-7; 11 bases agree with TRBD1. This CDR3 spans 16 amino acids. Germline-derived CDR1 and CDR2 are LNHNV and YYDKDF (reference sequence). Trimming removed 2 bases from V and 3 bases from J; junction bases left unmatched: 6. The CDR3 reads CATSRSRGQGVYEQYF. The DNA of the CDR3 is TGTGCCACCAGCAGATCCCGGGGACAGGGGGTCTACGAGCAGTACTTC.

The chain combines TRBV15 with TRBJ2-2; perhaps TRBD2 as D (8 bases). Germline CDR1 LNHNV, CDR2 YYDKDF (reference sequence). The V end was cut by 4 bases, the J end by 5 bases, with 20 bases between. CDR3 size: 17 residues. The CDR3 protein is CATSTPGGLGVTGELFF. The CDR3 DNA reads as TGTGCCACCAGCACCCCAGGGGGACTAGGTGTTACCGGGGAGCTGTTTTTT.

This chain joins TRBV6-5 and TRBJ2-3; D perhaps matches TRBD1 (6 bases). CDR1 is MNHEY, CDR2 SVGAGI, per germline. The CDR3 length is 12 residues. Trimming removed 7 bases at V and 9 bases at J, with 14 bases between. The CDR3 DNA is TGTGCCAGCACCACCACGCAGGGGACGCAGTATTTT. This gives the protein CASTTTQGTQYF.

The chain uses TRBV27 and TRBJ2-1; TRBD1 aligns across 7 bases. CDR3 length: 13 amino acids. In germline, CDR1 is MNHEY, CDR2 SMNVEV (reference sequence). V dropped 6 bases and J dropped 6; count of bases not matched to a gene: 5. CDR3 sequence (DNA): TGTGCCAGCAGACAGGGGCGCCCCAATGAGCAGTTCTTC. It is translated as CASRQGRPNEQFF.

The table lists this clone with a few counts. This chain links TRBV2 with TRBJ1-6; 7 nucleotides agree with TRBD1. The CDR3 contains 15 residues. The V gene's germline CDR1 is SNHLY and CDR2 FYNNEI. Germline trimming cut 7 bases from V and 4 bases from J; bases unmatched to any gene: 7. CDR3 region: CASNAGTAYNSPLHF. The CDR3 DNA is TGTGCCAGCAACGCCGGGACAGCTTATAATTCACCCCTCCACTTT.

J is TRBJ2-2 and V is TRBV5-4; 8 nucleotides line up with TRBD2. The CDR3 spans 15 residues. The germline V gene encodes CDR1 SGHNT and CDR2 YYREEE (reference sequence). With 5 bases clipped from V and 7 bases from J, the junction kept 10 bases outside the gene matches. CDR3 region: CASSRPPGGDGELFF. DNA for the CDR3: TGTGCCAGCAGTCGTCCTCCGGGGGGGGACGGGGAGCTGTTTTTT.

The CDR3 loop is CATSGNRGPFKEAFF. CDR3 coding DNA: TGTGCCACCAGTGGAAACAGGGGCCCCTTTAAGGAAGCTTTCTTT. This chain links TRBV24-1 with TRBJ1-1, with TRBD1 matching 7 bases. This CDR3 has 15 amino acids. Per germline, CDR1 KGHDR and CDR2 SFDVKD. V was pared by 5 bases and J by 8 bases, with 13 bases of the junction left unmatched.

The chain combines TRBV6-5 with TRBJ1-2; D is unresolved. The germline V gene has CDR1 MNHEY and CDR2 SVGAGI. Trimming took off 4 bases at V and 5 bases at J, with 11 bases between the two ends. The CDR3 runs to 13 residues. CDR3 residues: CASSLADGYGYTF. DNA for the CDR3: TGTGCCAGCAGTTTGGCGGATGGGTATGGCTACACCTTC.

This clone has a handful of counts. The J gene is TRBJ2-7, the V gene TRBV7-9; D is undetermined. The CDR3 is 13 residues long. Trimming took 5 bases from V and 4 from J, leaving 12 bases between them. Germline assignment: CDR1 SEHNR and CDR2 FQNEAQ (reference sequence). The CDR3 nucleotides read TGTGCCAGCAGCCTTACCCTAGAGTACGAGCAGTACTTC. Translating gives CASSLTLEYEQYF.

This clone appeared a single time. The chain has TRBV5-6 and TRBJ1-1; D is undetermined. The CDR3 loop spans 11 amino acids. The germline V gene has CDR1 SGHDT and CDR2 YYEEEE. V was pared by 2 bases and J by 10 bases, with 9 bases between. CDR3 amino acids: CASSFIGVAFF. For the CDR3, the DNA is TGTGCCAGCAGCTTCATCGGGGTAGCTTTCTTT. Full variable domain (missing parts from reference TRBV5-6 and TRBJ1-1): DAGVTQSPTHLIKTRGQQVTLRCSPKSGHDTVSWYQQALGQGPQFIFQYYEEEERQRGNFPDRFSGHQFPNYSSELNVNALLLGDSALYLCASSFIGVAFFGQGTRLTVV.

This clone was counted once. This chain connects TRBV6-1 to TRBJ1-2; TRBD1 aligns across 8 bases. The germline gives CDR1 MNHNS, CDR2 SASEGT. The CDR3 runs 14 residues. Germline trimming cut 2 bases from V and 7 bases from J; bases unmatched to any gene: 6. CDR3 coding DNA: TGTGCCAGCAGTGAAAGGGCACAGGGGGGTGGCTACACCTTC. The encoded protein is CASSERAQGGGYTF.

This clone was seen ten or more times. The rearrangement uses TRBV28 and TRBJ2-7, with 11 bases aligning to TRBD1. Germline V gene sequence: CDR1 MDHEN, CDR2 SYDVKM. This CDR3 comprises 15 residues. With 6 bases clipped from V and 5 bases from J, the junction kept 9 bases outside the gene matches. The CDR3, as DNA: TGTGCCAGCAGCTACTCCGGGACAGGGGGACACGAGCAGTACTTC. Amino acids: CASSYSGTGGHEQYF.

The chain couples TRBV5-4 to TRBJ2-7, with no clear D. Trimming cost V 0 bases and J 0 bases, with 4 bases left between them. The germline CDR1 and CDR2 sequences are SGHNT and YYREEE (reference sequence). The length of the CDR3 is 13 residues. CDR3 region: CASSLAGSYEQYF. CDR3 coding DNA: TGTGCCAGCAGCTTGGCAGGCTCCTACGAGCAGTACTTC.